The TCR beta chain under discussion was sequenced for a study of blood T cell repertoires in COVID-19. Looking at the study overall: PBMCs, B-cell-depleted T cells, or T cells were the source of the cDNA or gDNA that made up the material.

The germline CDR1 and CDR2 sequences are LNHDA and SQIVND (reference sequence). V was clipped by 7 bases and J by 0 bases, with 7 bases between them. The CDR3 is made up of 13 amino acids. Profiled with immunoSEQ multiplex PCR; TCRdb holds only in-frame clones, not every one. The sample has approximately 300,000 clones, roughly 85% seen once; the top ten hold approximately 5.3%. The source is a woman in her 30s who had recovered from COVID-19. V and J are TRBV19 and TRBJ1-3; no clear D. Sequencing was done on a sample of PBMCs or T cells enriched from blood (not recorded which). CDR3 protein: CASIVSSGNTIYF. CDR3 sequence (DNA): TGTGCCAGTATCGTCAGCTCTGGAAACACCATATATTTT.